Sequencing of this T cell receptor (beta chain) was carried out in a study of PD-L1 blockade in urothelial cancer (dated 2017 in TCRdb). A note on the overall study: All patients started therapy around 2014 and received atezolizumab 1,200 mg intravenously every 3 weeks. Under 30 patients had pretreatment blood TCR-seq, roughly 24 had at least one posttreatment blood collection, and roughly 24 had tumor TCR-seq. Pretreatment tumor samples and matched peripheral blood, collected serially before and after atezolizumab treatment, underwent TCR sequencing. Whole exome sequencing and RNA sequencing of pretreatment tumors were performed alongside TCR sequencing in the same patients. A median of about 140,000 T cells and 85,000 or so unique TCRs was obtained from blood samples, and a median clonality of roughly 0.08 was observed. About 10 patients achieved durable clinical benefit and approximately 19 did not. Blood samples were analyzed at two time points: 3 weeks after treatment start (second dose) and 6 weeks after treatment start. Durable clinical benefit was defined as a progression-free survival longer than 6 months, and TCR features were additionally tested against progression-free survival and overall survival. Patients had an ECOG performance status of 0 or 1 and had received between 0 and 3 prior chemotherapy regimens. An exploratory multi-omic analysis was conducted of the somatic, immune and clinical correlates of response to PD-L1 blockade with atezolizumab in urothelial cancer. About 90% of the roughly 30 patients were identified as males with urothelial cancer of bladder origin, and a prior smoking history was reported by 18 of 29 patients. Overall study results and their limits: Because the sample size was small (n ≈ 27) and many of the analyses were exploratory, the results are meant to be hypothesis-generating. A pretreatment peripheral blood TCR clonality below the median was linked to improved progression-free and overall survival. Patients with durable benefit showed greater expansion of tumor-associated TCR clones in peripheral blood 3 weeks after starting treatment (n ≈ 20, p = 0.022).

The sample's time point label, in plain terms: pretreatment peripheral blood. A total of 25 to 35 patients with locally advanced or metastatic urothelial carcinoma, treated at Memorial Sloan Kettering on a trial protocol, made up the cohort. Peripheral blood mononuclear cells were collected from each patient pretreatment and during treatment, giving between 1 and 8 total time points per patient. The Qiagen DNeasy Blood extraction kit was used to purify genomic DNA from total PBMCs and from tumor samples. Collected pretreatment and during treatment, PBMCs were isolated and stored as previously described. This clone was seen a single time. Its antigen specificity is not known. Base qualities are missing; no much larger clone stands one base away. Synthetic TCR analog templates were spiked into each PCR so that absolute template abundance could be estimated from read counts. TCRbeta CDR3 regions were amplified from genomic DNA with bias-controlled V and J gene primers using the immunoSEQ assay. Rearranged TCRbeta segments were sequenced at approximately 20X coverage. The original pipeline was this. Sequencing errors were corrected by clustering, and CDR3s were annotated against IMGT so that V, D and J genes could be assigned. Out-of-frame and stop-codon sequences were excluded, and only productive TCRbeta rearrangements were used in downstream analyses. Clonality was calculated as one minus the Shannon entropy normalized by the log of the number of unique productive sequences. Clones differing between time points or between blood and tumor were identified by Fisher's exact test with Benjamini-Hochberg correction at adjusted p below 0.01. Here the immuneACCESS table is served through TCRdb, limited to in-frame sequences with V and J called. Missing clones are a known gap in these copies; in checked studies unresolved V genes cover under half, and the rest lacks a known reason. D and trimming were read from the DNA, whereas the V and J calls and clone size are those reported in that table. The sample table contains tens of thousands of clones; only one count was recorded for 80% to 90% of them. The ten largest clones capture about 6.8% of the sample.

The sequencing here drew on PBMCs, taken around atezolizumab (anti-PD-L1) treatment. The sequence derives from a man between 60 and 75 years old with urothelial cancer.

The CDR3 protein sequence reads: CASSLDIQETQYF. The sequenced DNA: TGCGCCAGCAGCTTGGACATCCAAGAGACCCAGTACTTC. The sequence is built from TRBV5-1 and TRBJ2-5, with no confidently assigned D gene. The V end loses 0 bases and the J end loses 1 base, and a stretch of 4 bases separates them. CDR1 and CDR2 (SGHRS, YFSETQ) derive from the germline V gene. Including cysteine and phenylalanine, the CDR3 has 13 amino acids. Only the CDR3 portion is preserved as DNA: 39 bases, with reading frame beginning at the first base.